This TCR beta chain was documented in a study of Graves' ophthalmopathy and Graves' hyperthyroidism. Presentation of ophthalmopathy in the donors involved moderate-to-severe activity, CAS ≥3, NOSPECS ≥4 and a duration under 3 months. In its sample, this clonotype was seen many times. RNA served as the template for amplifying TCR beta CDR3 regions. The workflow started with a first-round RT-PCR run with HTBI primers and then moved on to a second-round multiplex PCR. One entry per CDR3 protein results from TCRdb running MiXCR on the multiplex PCR reads. The sample includes around 400,000 distinct CDR3 sequences, around 18% of them seen just once. Trimming cost V 2 bases and J 3 bases; bases outside gene matches: 2. The germline V gene encodes CDR1 MNHEY and CDR2 SVGEGT. This CDR3 has 15 residues.

Material for sequencing was peripheral blood. The chain joins TRBV6-2 or TRBV6-3 to TRBJ1-5; 9 nucleotides line up with TRBD1. The TCR comes from a young woman with Graves' ophthalmopathy. The CDR3 DNA reads TGTGCCAGCAGTTACCGGGACAGGGACAATCAGCCCCAGCATTTT. Amino acids: CASSYRDRDNQPQHF.